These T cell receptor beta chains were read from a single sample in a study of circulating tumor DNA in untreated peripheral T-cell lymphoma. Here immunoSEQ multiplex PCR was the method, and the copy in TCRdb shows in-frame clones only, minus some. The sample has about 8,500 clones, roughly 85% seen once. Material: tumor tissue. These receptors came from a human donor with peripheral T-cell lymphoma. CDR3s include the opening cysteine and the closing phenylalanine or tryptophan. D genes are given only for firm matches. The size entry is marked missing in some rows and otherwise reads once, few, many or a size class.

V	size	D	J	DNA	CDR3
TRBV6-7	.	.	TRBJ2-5	TGTGCCAGCAGTTACGGCAGGGACCAAGAGACCCAGTACTTC	CASSYGRDQETQYF
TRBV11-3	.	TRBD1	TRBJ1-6	TGTGCCAGCAGCCAAGGGTCGGGACAGGAAGGTTCACCCCTCCACTTT	CASSQGSGQEGSPLHF
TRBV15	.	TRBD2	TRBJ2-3	TGTGCCACCAGCAGAGGCCATTCGGGGGGTCCGACAGATACGCAGTATTTT	CATSRGHSGGPTDTQYF
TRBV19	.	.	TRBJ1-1	TGTGCCAGTACCCCAATCCCCCGGGGAAGGAACACTGAAGCTTTCTTT	CASTPIPRGRNTEAFF
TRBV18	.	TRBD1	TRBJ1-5	TGTGCCAGCTCACCGGGACAGGCTAAGAATCAGCCCCAGCATTTT	CASSPGQAKNQPQHF
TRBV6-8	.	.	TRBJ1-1	TGTGCCAGCAGTTACTCCCTCTACGGCGCTGAAGCTTTCTTT	CASSYSLYGAEAFF
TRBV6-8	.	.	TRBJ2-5	TGTGCCAGCAGTTACTCGAGCTCTCCGCGGGAGACCCAGTACTTC	CASSYSSSPRETQYF
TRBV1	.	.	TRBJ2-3	TGCGCCAGCAGTATCCTAGGCACAGATACGCAGTATTTT	CASSILGTDTQYF
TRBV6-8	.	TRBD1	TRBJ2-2	TGTGCCAGCAGTTACTCCCCAGATGGGACAGTACTGAACACCGGGGAGCTGTTTTTT	CASSYSPDGTVLNTGELFF
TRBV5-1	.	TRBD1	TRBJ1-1	TGCGCCAGCAGCTCTACCTTACAGGGGCACACTGAAGCTTTCTTT	CASSSTLQGHTEAFF
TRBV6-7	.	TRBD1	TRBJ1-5	TGTGCCAGCAGTTCCAGGACAGGGGACGATCAGCCCCAGCATTTT	CASSSRTGDDQPQHF
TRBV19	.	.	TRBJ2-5	TGTGCCAGTAGTATGTACAAGACCCAGTACTTC	CASSMYKTQYF
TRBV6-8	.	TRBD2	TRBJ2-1	TGTGCCAGCAGACAACTAGCGGGGGGAGGCTACAATGAGCAGTTCTTC	CASRQLAGGGYNEQFF
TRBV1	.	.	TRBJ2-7	TGCGCCAGCAGCCAAGATCCGGGGGCGTACGAGCAGTACTTC	CASSQDPGAYEQYF
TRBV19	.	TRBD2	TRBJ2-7	TGTGCCAGTAGTCCCGTGACTAGCGGGAGCTACGAGCAGTACTTC	CASSPVTSGSYEQYF
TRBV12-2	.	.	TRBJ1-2	TGTGCAAGTCGCCCGTGCGTACGGGCAGAGACTAACTATGGCTACACCTTC	CASRPCVRAETNYGYTF
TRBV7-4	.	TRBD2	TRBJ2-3	TGTGCCAGCAGCCTGACTAGCGGAGAAACAGATACGCAGTATTTT	CASSLTSGETDTQYF
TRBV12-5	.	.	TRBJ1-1	TGTGCCAGCACCGCACAGGACATGAACACTGAAGCTTTCTTT	CASTAQDMNTEAFF
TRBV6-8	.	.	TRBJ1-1	TGTGCCAGCACCCCCCCTGGGTGGGGACCCGAAGCTTTCTTT	CASTPPGWGPEAFF
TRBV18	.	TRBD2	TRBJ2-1	TGTGCCAGCTCACCACAGGGACTAGGAACGAACAATGAGCAGTTCTTC	CASSPQGLGTNNEQFF
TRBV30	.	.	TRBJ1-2	TGTGCCTGGAGTTCCAGGGTTAGCTACACCTTC	CAWSSRVSYTF
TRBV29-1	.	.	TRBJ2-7	TGCAGCGCCCTAAGGTTCGACAGTACGGCGCAGTACTTC	CSALRFDSTAQYF
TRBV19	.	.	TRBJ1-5	TGTGCCAGTAGTATGGTCACAGAGAGCAATCAGCCCCAGCATTTT	CASSMVTESNQPQHF
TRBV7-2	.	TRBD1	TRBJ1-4	TGTGCCAGCAGCTCCGGACAGGGGGCAACTAATGAAAAACTGTTTTTT	CASSSGQGATNEKLFF
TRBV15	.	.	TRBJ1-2	TGTGCCACCAGCAGGGGGGACGGGACAAACGGCTACACCTTC	CATSRGDGTNGYTF
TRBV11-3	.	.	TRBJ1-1	TGTGCCAGCAGCTTAGAATCAGTCCGTCATGTGAACACTGAAGCTTTCTTT	CASSLESVRHVNTEAFF
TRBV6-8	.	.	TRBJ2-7	TGTGCCAGCAGTTACCAGGGGAACTCCTACGAGCAGTACTTC	CASSYQGNSYEQYF
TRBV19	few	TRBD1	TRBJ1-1	TGTGCCAGTAGTATTTCCCCCCCCCGGAGACAGGGAATGAACACTGAAGCTTTCTTT	CASSISPPRRQGMNTEAFF
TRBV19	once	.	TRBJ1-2	TGTGCCAGTAGTCCTAACGGGGGATATGGCTACACCTTC	CASSPNGGYGYTF
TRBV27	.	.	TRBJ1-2	TGTGCCAGCAGTTTAAGGCCAAATACTAACTATGGCTACACCTTC	CASSLRPNTNYGYTF
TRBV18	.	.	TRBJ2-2	TGTGTCAGCTCACCTCCAATGGGAATGAACACCGGGGAGCTGTTTTTT	CVSSPPMGMNTGELFF
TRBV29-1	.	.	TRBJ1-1	TGCAGCGTTGACCGAGGTTTCAGGGACACTGAAGCTTTCTTT	CSVDRGFRDTEAFF
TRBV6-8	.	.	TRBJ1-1	TGTGCCAGCAGTTACCCTACCACTGAAGCTTTCTTT	CASSYPTTEAFF
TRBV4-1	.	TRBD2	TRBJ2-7	TGCGCCAGCAGCCAAGATTTGACTAGCGGGGACTACGAGCAGTACTTC	CASSQDLTSGDYEQYF
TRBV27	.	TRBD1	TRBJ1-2	TGTGCCAGCAGTTTATCGGGACAGCTCTATGGCTACACCTTC	CASSLSGQLYGYTF
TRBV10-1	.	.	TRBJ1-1	TGCGCCAGCAGTAGGGACGGATACACTGAAGCTTTCTTT	CASSRDGYTEAFF
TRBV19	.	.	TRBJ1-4	TGTGCCAGTAAGCGGACGTACGAAAAACTGTTTTTT	CASKRTYEKLFF
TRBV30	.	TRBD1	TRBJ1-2	TGTGCCTGGAGTATGACAGGGTTGGCTGGTGGCTACACCTTC	CAWSMTGLAGGYTF
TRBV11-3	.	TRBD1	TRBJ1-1	TGTGCCAGCAGCTCTCTGGGACAGGGGAAGGACACTGAAGCTTTCTTT	CASSSLGQGKDTEAFF
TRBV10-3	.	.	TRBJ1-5	TGTGCCATCAGTGAGTCGGGAGGGCCCCAGCATTTT	CAISESGGPQHF
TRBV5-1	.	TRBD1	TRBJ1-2	TGCGCCAGCAGCTTGCCGGGGACAGCGATCGACTATGGCTACACCTTC	CASSLPGTAIDYGYTF
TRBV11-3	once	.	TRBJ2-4	TGTGCCAGCAGCTTACGTGGAAACGGGGGCCACCAAAACATTCAGTACTTC	CASSLRGNGGHQNIQYF
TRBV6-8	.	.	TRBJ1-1	TGTGCCAGCAGCCAAGGAGGGGAGGTGGACACTGAAGCTTTCTTT	CASSQGGEVDTEAFF
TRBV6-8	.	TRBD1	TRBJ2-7	TGTGCCAGCAGCCCGACCGGGACAGGGGCCTACGAGCAGTACTTC	CASSPTGTGAYEQYF
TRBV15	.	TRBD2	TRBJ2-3	TGTGCCACCAGCAGAGAGTCCCTAGCGGGGGCGGGAGATACGCAGTATTTT	CATSRESLAGAGDTQYF
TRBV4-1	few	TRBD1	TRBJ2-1	TGCGCCAGCAGCCAAACAGGGGGAACCTACAATGAGCAGTTCTTC	CASSQTGGTYNEQFF
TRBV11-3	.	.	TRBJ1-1	TGTGCCAGCAGCTTACAGTCCGATGCAGCGAACACTGAAGCTTTCTTT	CASSLQSDAANTEAFF
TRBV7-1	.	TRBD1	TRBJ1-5	TGTGCCAGCAGCTGGACAGGGAATCAGCCCCAGCATTTT	CASSWTGNQPQHF
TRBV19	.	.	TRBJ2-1	TGTGCCAGTAGTCCCCTGGGAGGCGAGCAGTTCTTC	CASSPLGGEQFF
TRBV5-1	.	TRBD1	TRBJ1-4	TGCGCCAGCAGCGCCGGACAGGGTTCTCATGAAAAACTGTTTTTT	CASSAGQGSHEKLFF
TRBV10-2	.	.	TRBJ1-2	TGCGCCACAGCCTCGGCTAACTATGGCTACACCTTC	CATASANYGYTF
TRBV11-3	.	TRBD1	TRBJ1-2	TGTGCCAGCAGCTTGGAACAGGGGAACTATGGCTACACCTTC	CASSLEQGNYGYTF
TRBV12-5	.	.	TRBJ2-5	TGTGCTAGTGGTTTGGTACGTAGGAGGTACCAAGAGACCCAGTACTTC	CASGLVRRRYQETQYF
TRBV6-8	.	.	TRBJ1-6	TGTGCCAGCAGTTACTCAGGGACACCCCTCCACTTT	CASSYSGTPLHF
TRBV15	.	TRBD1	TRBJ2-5	TGTGCCACCAGCAGAGGGACAGGGCAAGAGACCCAGTACTTC	CATSRGTGQETQYF